The rows below give T cell receptor beta chains drawn from one sample of a study of blood T cells in healthy people across ages. One entry per CDR3 protein results from TCRdb running MiXCR on the 5' RACE reads. The table has approximately 900,000 distinct CDR3 sequences, roughly 28% seen once; the top ten hold more than 8.5%. In addition, the sample was reused for a study of T cells of mothers and their children.

Sequencing was performed on blood. The receptors come from a woman aged 35 to 49 in good health. CDR3s include the opening cysteine and the closing phenylalanine or tryptophan. A D gene is named only where the DNA matches it firmly. Expanded clones get a size class; other rows say once, few or many, or leave the size out.

v_call	d_call	clone_size	j_call	cdr3_nt	cdr3_aa
TRBV11-2	.	few	TRBJ2-4	TGTGCCAGCAGCTTAGAAGGCAGGGGCCAAAACATTCAGTACTTC	CASSLEGRGQNIQYF
TRBV7-3	.	.	TRBJ1-1	TGTGCCAGCAGCTCCCAAGGGCAGGGTTCCACAGCTTTCTTT	CASSSQGQGSTAFF
TRBV6-5	.	few	TRBJ2-2	TGTGCCAGCAAGGGGGGGACTTACAACACCGGGGAGCTGTTTTTT	CASKGGTYNTGELFF
TRBV7-9	.	.	TRBJ1-1	TGTGCCAGCAGCTTTATACAGAGTAACACTGAAGCTTTCTTT	CASSFIQSNTEAFF
TRBV19	.	.	TRBJ2-3	TGTGCCAGTAGTATGTTGAGGGATACGCAGTATTTT	CASSMLRDTQYF
TRBV5-5	TRBD1	few	TRBJ2-2	TGTGCCAGCAGCTTGATACAGGGGGTGGCCACCGGGGAGCTGTTTTTT	CASSLIQGVATGELFF
TRBV28	.	few	TRBJ2-7	TGTGCCAGCAGCCCCGGGACCGGGTCCCCCTACGAGCAGTACTTC	CASSPGTGSPYEQYF
TRBV5-5	.	many	TRBJ2-1	TGTGCCAGCAGCTCGACTAGCAATGAGCAGTTCTTC	CASSSTSNEQFF
TRBV7-8	TRBD1	.	TRBJ1-2	TGTGCCAGCAGCTTACGCCGCGGGGGACAGGGGGTATATGGCTACACCTTC	CASSLRRGGQGVYGYTF
TRBV19	TRBD1	.	TRBJ1-4	TGTGCCACAACCGAGGCAGGGGGCGTAAAACTGTTTTTT	CATTEAGGVKLFF
TRBV24-1	.	.	TRBJ1-2	TGTGCCACCAGTGATGCCGTTGGGTCAAACCTTAACTATGGCTACACCTTC	CATSDAVGSNLNYGYTF
TRBV6-1	.	.	TRBJ2-7	TGTGCCAGCTGGAGGCAGGAACCCGAGCAGTACTTC	CASWRQEPEQYF
TRBV12-3/TRBV12-4	.	many	TRBJ2-5	TGTGCCAGCAGTTTAGCGCTTATAGGGGATGGGGAGACCCAGTACTTC	CASSLALIGDGETQYF
TRBV20-1	TRBD1	few	TRBJ1-2	TGCAGTGCGGCCGACAGGGCCCGCAACTATGGCTACACCTTC	CSAADRARNYGYTF
TRBV6-6	.	.	TRBJ2-2	TGTGCCAGCAGTTACTCCCTCCAGGGTAGTTGGACCGGGGAGCTGTTTTTT	CASSYSLQGSWTGELFF
TRBV10-3	.	few	TRBJ1-1	TGTGCCATCAGCGGCGGGGGGTCGGGGGCTGAAGCTTTCTTT	CAISGGGSGAEAFF
TRBV12-3/TRBV12-4	.	.	TRBJ1-3	TGTGACAGCAGAACGGACAGAGGGGGAAACACCATATATTTT	CDSRTDRGGNTIYF
TRBV5-5	.	many	TRBJ1-1	TGTGCCAGCAGCTTGCTTTTACGGGGGGCGAACACTGAAGCTTTCTTT	CASSLLLRGANTEAFF
TRBV20-1	TRBD1	many	TRBJ1-2	TGCAGTTTCAGGACAGGGGCGGACTATGGCTACACCTTC	CSFRTGADYGYTF
TRBV6-5	TRBD1	few	TRBJ2-1	TGTGCCAGCAGTTGGGACAGGGGGGCGGATGAGCAGTTCTTC	CASSWDRGADEQFF
TRBV2	.	.	TRBJ1-2	TGTGCCAGCATTGAGGAAGCGGGACACCGCCTCAACTATGGCTACACCTTC	CASIEEAGHRLNYGYTF
TRBV5-1	TRBD2	.	TRBJ2-1	TGCGCCAGCAGCCCTCAGCCCAGCCTAGCGGGGGGAAATGAGCAGTTCTTC	CASSPQPSLAGGNEQFF
TRBV5-1	TRBD1	.	TRBJ2-7	TGCGCCAGCAGACAGGGGGCGTCCTCGGAGTACTACGAGCAGTACTTC	CASRQGASSEYYEQYF
TRBV7-9	TRBD1	.	TRBJ2-1	TGTGCCAGCAGCCAGTGGACAGGGATCTGCAATGAGCAGTTCTTC	CASSQWTGICNEQFF
TRBV7-2	.	few	TRBJ2-1	TGTGCCAGCAGCTCCCTAGCGTCCAGGCAGTTCTTC	CASSSLASRQFF
TRBV29-1	TRBD1	few	TRBJ1-2	TGCAGCGTTGAACCGACAGGGCCGGTCTATGGCTACACCTTC	CSVEPTGPVYGYTF
TRBV5-6	.	few	TRBJ1-4	TGTGCCAGCAGTTTGGGGGGGGCGGATGAAAAACTGTTTTTT	CASSLGGADEKLFF
TRBV6-2/TRBV6-3	TRBD1	many	TRBJ1-5	TGTGCCAGCAGGCTGGACAGGGGGTTCAATCAGCCCCAGCATTTT	CASRLDRGFNQPQHF
TRBV20-1	TRBD1	.	TRBJ1-5	TGCAGTGTCTCAGGGGGCTGGAGCAATCAGCCCCAGCATTTT	CSVSGGWSNQPQHF
TRBV4-1	TRBD1	many	TRBJ1-2	TGCGCCAGCAGCCAGGACAGGAACTATGGCTACACCTTC	CASSQDRNYGYTF
TRBV6-2/TRBV6-3	.	.	TRBJ2-5	TGTGCCAGCAGTTACTCAGGGCAGGAGCAGTACTTC	CASSYSGQEQYF
TRBV9	TRBD1	.	TRBJ2-7	TGTGCCAGCAGCATTTCAGGGGGCCTAGTAGAGGCCCAGTACTTC	CASSISGGLVEAQYF
TRBV12-3/TRBV12-4	TRBD1	few	TRBJ1-2	TGTGCCAGCAGTCCCAGGACAGGCCAAGCTAACTATGGCTACACCTTC	CASSPRTGQANYGYTF
TRBV9	.	few	TRBJ1-1	TGTGCCAGCAGCCCCTCCTCGACACTTGAAGCTTTCTTT	CASSPSSTLEAFF
TRBV13	.	few	TRBJ2-1	TGTGCCAGCAGCCTGGGGACCTACGAGCAGTTCTTC	CASSLGTYEQFF